Listed below are T cell receptor beta chains from one sample, sequenced in a study of beta chain features in type 1 diabetes. Some clones are missing from TCRdb's copy, which holds only in-frame ones; the method was immunoSEQ multiplex PCR. The sample contains 150,000 to 200,000 clones, around 7.9% of which appear only once. Sequenced sample: central memory CD4+ T cells from blood. The receptors come from a man in his late teens or twenties with type 1 diabetes. CDR3s include the opening cysteine and the closing phenylalanine or tryptophan. A D gene is named only where the DNA matches it firmly. Only some rows state a clone size, as once, few, many or a class for expanded clones.

TRBV4-2	12	.	.	TRBJ1-1	CASSQGRTEAFF	TGTGCCAGCAGCCAGGGGCGCACTGAAGCTTTCTTT
TRBV7-9	17	.	TRBD1	TRBJ1-2	CASSFFYGTGLDYGYTF	TGTGCCAGCAGCTTTTTTTATGGGACAGGGTTGGACTATGGCTACACCTTC
TRBV30	11	.	.	TRBJ1-3	CAWSLINTIYF	TGTGCCTGGAGTTTAATAAACACCATATATTTT
TRBV6-1	13	.	.	TRBJ1-1	CASILQMNTEAFF	TGTGCCAGCATCCTACAGATGAACACTGAAGCTTTCTTT
TRBV30	15	.	TRBD2	TRBJ2-3	CAWAHWGGSSDTQYF	TGTGCCTGGGCCCACTGGGGGGGGAGCTCAGATACGCAGTATTTT
TRBV29-1	12	few	TRBD2	TRBJ2-2	CGGGGNTGELFF	TGCGGCGGCGGGGGGAACACCGGGGAGCTGTTTTTT
TRBV5-1	14	.	TRBD1	TRBJ1-6	CASSLVGGRTPLHF	TGCGCCAGCAGCTTGGTAGGGGGCAGGACACCCCTCCACTTT
TRBV6-6	14	few	.	TRBJ1-6	CASSWGQGGSPLHF	TGTGCCAGCAGCTGGGGGCAGGGAGGGTCACCCCTCCACTTT
TRBV18	15	.	.	TRBJ2-1	CASSPPASLTNEQFF	TGTGCCAGCTCACCACCGGCTAGTCTAACCAATGAGCAGTTCTTC
TRBV6-6	11	.	.	TRBJ2-1	CASKERHEQFF	TGTGCCAGCAAGGAGAGGCATGAGCAGTTCTTC
TRBV5-4	14	.	.	TRBJ1-5	CASSSAGGNQPQHF	TGTGCCAGCAGCTCGGCAGGGGGCAATCAGCCCCAGCATTTT
TRBV5-5	12	few	.	TRBJ2-4	CASSLKQNIQYF	TGTGCCAGCAGCTTGAAACAGAACATTCAGTACTTC
TRBV9	16	few	.	TRBJ2-1	CASSSRGSYSYNEQFF	TGTGCCAGCAGCTCGCGGGGTTCCTACTCCTACAATGAGCAGTTCTTC
TRBV4-3	18	.	TRBD1	TRBJ2-3	CASSQEARDRLEADTQYF	TGCGCCAGCAGCCAAGAAGCTAGGGACAGACTGGAGGCAGATACGCAGTATTTT
TRBV29-1	17	few	TRBD1	TRBJ2-1	CSVDKQGAIFEYNEQFF	TGCAGCGTGGACAAACAGGGGGCGATATTTGAATACAATGAGCAGTTCTTC
TRBV25-1	12	few	.	TRBJ2-7	CASTGQNYEQYF	TGTGCCAGCACCGGACAGAACTACGAGCAGTACTTC
TRBV5-1	16	.	TRBD2	TRBJ2-1	CASSLRTSGSIDEQFF	TGCGCCAGCAGCTTGCGGACTAGCGGGAGTATAGATGAGCAGTTCTTC